This T cell receptor beta chain was documented in a study of blood T cell repertoires in COVID-19. Study overall: Acute and convalescent COVID-19 samples came from the United States, Italy and Spain. PBMCs, B-cell-depleted T cells, or T cells provided the cDNA or gDNA that made up the material.

In the source study's methods: How many nucleated cells were present was estimated from reference gene primer amplification. Profiled with immunoSEQ multiplex PCR; TCRdb holds only in-frame clones, not every one. Clonal size and the V and J genes are those of that table, whereas D and trimming came from the DNA. This sample has about 150,000 clones; 75% to 85% occur once, and the top ten carry approximately 9.4%. Germline assignment: CDR1 SGHTA and CDR2 FQGTGA. This CDR3 region has 15 residues. V lost 8 bases, J lost 0 bases, and 5 bases stayed unmatched. Material for sequencing was peripheral blood. The receptor comes from a woman aged 45 to 65 with acute or convalescent COVID-19. This chain links TRBV7-3 with TRBJ2-2, with 8 bases that match TRBD2. The CDR3 loop reads CASRSGLANTGELFF. CDR3 nucleotide sequence: TGTGCCAGCCGATCGGGACTAGCGAACACCGGGGAGCTGTTTTTT. The entire variable domain, with the rest obtained from reference TRBV7-3 and TRBJ2-2, is as follows: GAGVSQTPSNKVTEKGKYVELRCDPISGHTALYWYRQSLGQGPEFLIYFQGTGAADDSGLPNDRFFAVRPEGSVSTLKIQRTERGDSAVYLCASRSGLANTGELFFGEGSRLTVL.